This T cell receptor (beta chain) was identified during a study of blood T cells in healthy people across ages. Alongside a J-beta primer mix, a sample-barcoded 5' primer served in a second PCR lasting 7 to 11 cycles. MiXCR, run by TCRdb on the 5' RACE reads, gives a single entry per CDR3 protein. The sample carries over 1,500,000 distinct CDR3 sequences, approximately 39% recorded once. The CDR3 is 15 residues long. Per germline, CDR1 SGHRS and CDR2 YFSETQ. The V end lost 1 base, the J end lost 2 bases, and 11 bases lay between the germline ends. The receptor's source is a human donor in good health. Material: blood. This rearrangement joins TRBV5-1 to TRBJ2-3, with no clear D. The CDR3 region is CASSLRQTITDTQYF. The DNA of the CDR3 is TGCGCCAGCAGCTTGCGCCAGACAATCACAGATACGCAGTATTTT. The full variable domain, with the rest looked up from reference TRBV5-1 and TRBJ2-3, is KAGVTQTPRYLIKTRGQQVTLSCSPISGHRSVSWYQQTPGQGLQFLFEYFSETQRNKGNFPGRFSGRQFSNSRSEMNVSTLELGDSALYLCASSLRQTITDTQYFGPGTRLTVL.